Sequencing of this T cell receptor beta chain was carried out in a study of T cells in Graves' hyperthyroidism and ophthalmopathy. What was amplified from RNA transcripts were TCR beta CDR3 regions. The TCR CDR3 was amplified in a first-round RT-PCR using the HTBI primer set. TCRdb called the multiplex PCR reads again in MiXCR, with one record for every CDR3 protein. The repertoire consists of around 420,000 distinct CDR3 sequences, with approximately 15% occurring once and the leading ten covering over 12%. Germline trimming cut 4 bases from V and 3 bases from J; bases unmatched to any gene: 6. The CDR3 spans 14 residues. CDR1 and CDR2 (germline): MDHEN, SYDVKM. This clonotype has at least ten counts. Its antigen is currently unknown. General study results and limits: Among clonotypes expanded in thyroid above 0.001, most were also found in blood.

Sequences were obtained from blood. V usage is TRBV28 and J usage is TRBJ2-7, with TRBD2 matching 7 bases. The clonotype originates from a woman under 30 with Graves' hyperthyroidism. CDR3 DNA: TGTGCCAGCAGTTCGACTAGCCGGTACTACGAGCAGTACTTC. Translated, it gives CASSSTSRYYEQYF.